This passage covers 18 T cell receptor beta chains from one sample sequenced in a study of human T cells and chemical hapten exposure. The time point denotes: pre-sensitization, week 0. Treatment reported: therapeutic diphenylcyclopropenone sensitization with weekly scalp DPC. Total RNA extraction was carried out from unfractionated whole blood. TCRdb fed the RACE reads into MiXCR, producing one record per CDR3 protein. This table has roughly 34,000 distinct CDR3 sequences, about 9.4% appearing once. The specimen comprised whole blood, sampled in connection with sensitization to the hapten diphenylcyclopropenone (DPC). The receptors were gathered from a man aged 50-60 years with alopecia areata. Some clones in this sample may be carry-over from other donors' samples.

V is TRBV4-3 and J is TRBJ2-5, with D unresolved. CDR3 size: 12 residues. Trimming shortened V by 3 bases and J by 0 bases, and 2 bases separated the two germline ends. Per germline, CDR1 LGHNA and CDR2 YSLEER. In DNA form, the CDR3 reads TGCGCCAGCAGCCAGGACCAAGAGACCCAGTACTTC. Translation gives CASSQDQETQYF.

The CDR3 nucleotides are TGTGCCAGCAGCAAAGCGGCTAGCGGAAAGAATGAGCAGTTCTTC. Amino acid sequence: CASSKAASGKNEQFF. The chain carries TRBV21-1 and TRBJ2-1; TRBD2 is the table's D call and was not checked against the DNA. TRBV21-1 counts as a pseudogene. CDR3 length: 15 residues.

This chain links TRBV2 with TRBJ2-3; TRBD1 might be the D (5 bases). The CDR3 contains 16 residues. V was shortened by 5 bases and J by 2 bases, with 17 bases between the two germline ends. Per the germline V gene, CDR1 is SNHLY and CDR2 is FYNNEI. CDR3 DNA: TGTGCCAGCAGTCCCCCTGGACAACTACTCACAGATACGCAGTATTTT. Its translation: CASSPPGQLLTDTQYF.

This clonotype has a count of ten or more. The chain carries TRBV7-2 and TRBJ2-7; the D gene is possibly TRBD1 (5 bases). CDR1 and CDR2 from the germline V gene are SGHTA and FQGNSA. With 1 base removed from V and 5 bases from J, the gap between germline ends came to 9 bases. The CDR3 contains 13 residues. CDR3 residues: CASSLDQGDEQYF. CDR3 DNA: TGTGCCAGCAGCTTAGACCAGGGCGACGAGCAGTACTTC.

Remarks on this clonotype: A read error is possible here, since a much larger clone lies one base away. The CDR3 here is CASRAGKGGYNEQFF. The CDR3 DNA follows: TGTGCCAGTAGGGCCGGAAAGGGGGGCTACAATGAGCAGTTCTTC. This chain connects TRBV19 to TRBJ2-1; D possibly uses TRBD1 or TRBD2 (6 bases each). The CDR3 contains 15 residues. With 6 bases removed from V and 3 bases from J, the gap between germline ends came to 15 bases. CDR1 is LNHDA and CDR2 is SQIVND in the germline V gene (reference sequence).

This clonotype was counted ten times or more. This rearrangement joins TRBV7-2 to TRBJ2-1; D unclear. Germline V gene sequence: CDR1 SGHTA, CDR2 FQGNSA. The CDR3 extends over 11 amino acids. The V gene lost 5 bases and the J gene lost 9 bases, with 8 bases spanning the gap. The CDR3 loop is CASSPASEQFF. For the CDR3, the DNA is TGTGCCAGCAGCCCCGCAAGTGAGCAGTTCTTC.

In regard to this clonotype: At one boundary the junction diverges from the germline segment, which might be a read error. The chain employs TRBV7-3 and TRBJ2-3; 8 bases map to TRBD1. Per germline, CDR1 SGHTA and CDR2 FQGTGA. The CDR3 length is 15 residues. The CDR3 sequence is CASSRSRTGTETQYF. CDR3 bases: TGTGCCAGCAGCCGATCGCGGACAGGGACAGAAACGCAGTATTTT. Based on the CDR3 plus reference TRBV7-3 and TRBJ2-3, the full variable domain is GAGVSQTPSNKVTEKGKYVELRCDPISGHTALYWYRQSLGQGPEFLIYFQGTGAADDSGLPNDRFFAVRPEGSVSTLKIQRTERGDSAVYLCASSRSRTGTETQYFGPGTRLTVL.

This clonotype was seen ten or more times. The chain joins TRBV24-1 to TRBJ1-5; no firm D call. The germline V and J ends were trimmed by 5 bases and 3 bases, with 4 bases remaining between them. The CDR3 spans 12 residues. The germline gives CDR1 KGHDR, CDR2 SFDVKD. This CDR3 reads CATSASNQPQHF. For the CDR3, the DNA is TGTGCCACCAGTGCCTCCAATCAGCCCCAGCATTTT.

This clonotype was recorded many times. The chain is built from TRBV19 and TRBJ2-2; no clear D. CDR1 and CDR2 from the germline V gene are LNHDA and SQIVND (reference sequence). V dropped 5 bases and J dropped 4 bases, with 8 bases sitting between them. This CDR3 comprises 13 residues. The CDR3 DNA reads as TGTGCCAGTAGTCCCCCCCTCACCGGGGAGCTGTTTTTT. It translates to CASSPPLTGELFF. The whole variable domain, filled in from reference TRBV19 and TRBJ2-2, reads DGGITQSPKYLFRKEGQNVTLSCEQNLNHDAMYWYRQDPGQGLRLIYYSQIVNDFQKGDIAEGYSVSREKKESFPLTVTSAQKNPTAFYLCASSPPLTGELFFGEGSRLTVL.

In its sample, this clonotype was seen many times. This CDR3 is CSAKQVGYTF. The CDR3 nucleotides read TGCAGTGCTAAGCAGGTTGGCTACACCTTC. The chain combines TRBV20-1 with TRBJ1-2; the D is unclear. The CDR3 totals 10 residues. CDR1 DFQATT and CDR2 SNEGSKA come from the germline V gene (reference sequence). V lost 4 bases to trimming and J lost 7 bases, with 7 bases between them.

This clonotype was recorded at least ten times. The chain couples TRBV28 to TRBJ2-7, with TRBD2 as a possible D gene (6 bases). Germline CDR1 MDHEN, CDR2 SYDVKM. This CDR3 is built from 15 residues. Between the trimmed V and J ends, which lost 2 bases and 5 bases, there was a span of 16 bases. The CDR3 nucleotides read TGTGCCAGCAGTTTAGCTTCTGTCGGGAGCCACGAGCAGTACTTC. This encodes CASSLASVGSHEQYF.

This clonotype was recorded many times. The V gene is TRBV12-3 or TRBV12-4, the J gene TRBJ1-6; possible D gene TRBD1, 5 bases. Trimming took off 8 bases at V and 7 bases at J, with 18 bases between the two ends. The CDR3 runs to 15 residues. The CDR3 sequence is CASSGKGWGNSPLHF. CDR3 bases: TGTGCCAGCTCGGGGAAGGGTTGGGGCAATTCACCCCTCCACTTT.

This clonotype was seen a few times. V usage is TRBV7-9 and J usage is TRBJ2-1, with D perhaps TRBD1 (6 bases). Germline-derived CDR1 and CDR2 are SEHNR and FQNEAQ (reference sequence). V shed 2 bases and J shed 7 bases, with 9 bases lying between them. The CDR3 covers 13 residues. CDR3 sequence (DNA): TGTGCCAGCAGCTTATACAGGGATAATGAGCAGTTCTTC. Amino acids: CASSLYRDNEQFF.

This clonotype was picked up many times. V is TRBV12-3 or TRBV12-4 and J is TRBJ1-3; D is unresolved. CDR3 length: 15 amino acids. Trimming stripped 5 bases from V and 0 bases from J, with 11 bases between. The CDR3 coding sequence is TGTGCCAGCAGTGCCGACCCTTTCTCTGGAAACACCATATATTTT. Protein product: CASSADPFSGNTIYF.

The gene calls are TRBV7-3 and TRBJ2-1, with 10 nucleotides matching TRBD1. CDR1 SGHTA and CDR2 FQGTGA come from the germline V gene. The CDR3 spans 15 residues. With 2 bases clipped from V and 4 bases from J, the junction kept 2 bases outside the gene matches. The CDR3 DNA follows: TGTGCCAGCAGCTTAGGGACAGGGGATTACAATGAGCAGTTCTTC. It yields the protein CASSLGTGDYNEQFF.

This clonotype was counted at least ten times. This rearrangement joins TRBV2 to TRBJ2-1; D tentatively reads TRBD1 or TRBD2 (6 bases each). Germline-derived CDR1 and CDR2 are SNHLY and FYNNEI. The CDR3 length is 16 residues. With 6 bases removed from V and 0 bases from J, the gap between germline ends came to 15 bases. DNA of the CDR3: TGTGCCAGCAGCCCTTTGGGGGGCGCCTCCTACAATGAGCAGTTCTTC. Its protein is CASSPLGGASYNEQFF.

The sample holds one count of this clonotype. One junction end does not reproduce the germline sequence, and a read error may be involved. This chain links TRBV28 with TRBJ2-7; the D gene is possibly TRBD1 (6 bases). The CDR3 runs to 14 residues. From germline, CDR1 is MDHEN and CDR2 SYDVKM. CDR3 sequence reads: CAGRDYREYYEQYF. CDR3 nucleotide sequence: TGTGCCGGCAGAGACTACAGGGAGTACTACGAGCAGTACTTC.

This clonotype was seen a few times. The CDR3 loop is CASSPGTGRTDTQYF. The CDR3 DNA follows: TGTGCCAGCAGCCCCGGGACAGGTCGGACAGATACGCAGTATTTT. The rearrangement joins TRBV9 to TRBJ2-3; 8 bases align to TRBD1. The CDR3 contains 15 residues. CDR1 is SGDLS, CDR2 YYNGEE, per germline. V shed 4 bases, J shed 3 bases, and the junction held 7 bases outside the gene matches. The complete variable domain, with remaining parts taken from reference TRBV9 and TRBJ2-3, reads DSGVTQTPKHLITATGQRVTLRCSPRSGDLSVYWYQQSLDQGLQFLIQYYNGEERAKGNILERFSAQQFPDLHSELNLSSLELGDSALYFCASSPGTGRTDTQYFGPGTRLTVL.